The 19 T cell receptor beta chains below all came from one sample that was sequenced in a study of neurological immune-mediated disorders. MiXCR, applied by TCRdb to the 5' RACE reads, yields one record per CDR3 protein. Of roughly 17,000 distinct CDR3 sequences listed, about 2.6% are singletons. Sequencing input: PBMCs. These receptors originate from a woman younger than 35 with multiple sclerosis.

This clonotype has ten or more counts. This chain uses TRBV24-1 with TRBJ2-1, with 8 bases aligning to TRBD2. The CDR3 totals 17 residues. With 10 bases clipped from V and 0 bases from J, the junction kept 13 bases outside the gene matches. The germline CDR1 and CDR2 sequences are KGHDR and SFDVKD. The CDR3 sequence is CATSDGGAIVSYNEQFF. The CDR3 DNA follows: TGTGCCACTTCCGACGGGGGGGCCATCGTCTCCTACAATGAGCAGTTCTTC.

Ten or more counts support this clonotype. V gene TRBV3-1 combines with J gene TRBJ2-5, with D possibly matching TRBD1 (6 bases). V lost 6 bases to trimming and J lost 1 base, with 18 bases between them. Per the germline V gene, CDR1 is LGHDT and CDR2 is YNNKEL (reference sequence). The CDR3 contains 16 residues. The CDR3 reads CASSPRTRRGQETQYF. The CDR3, as DNA: TGTGCCAGCAGTCCAAGGACCCGCAGGGGCCAAGAGACCCAGTACTTC.

The table lists this clonotype with many counts. This chain joins TRBV6-2 or TRBV6-3 and TRBJ1-2; weak D call: TRBD1 (5 bases). Per germline, CDR1 MNHEY and CDR2 SVGEGT. V was shortened by 5 bases and J by 4 bases, with 17 bases between the two germline ends. CDR3 size: 15 residues. This chain's CDR3 is CASSPYPQGLYGYTF. DNA of the CDR3: TGTGCCAGCAGTCCTTACCCTCAGGGACTCTATGGCTACACCTTC.

This clonotype was counted at least ten times. In DNA, the CDR3 is TGTGCCACCGGGGGACAGGGAGGATATGGCTACACCTTC. Translation gives CATGGQGGYGYTF. The chain employs TRBV24-1 and TRBJ1-2; 9 bases are shared with TRBD1. Trimming cost V 9 bases and J 5 bases; bases outside gene matches: 6. In germline, CDR1 is KGHDR, CDR2 SFDVKD. The CDR3 runs 13 residues.

This clonotype was seen many times. The chain combines TRBV20-1 with TRBJ2-3; D uncertain. The germline V gene encodes CDR1 DFQATT and CDR2 SNEGSKA (reference sequence). CDR3 size: 14 residues. V dropped 4 bases and J dropped 0 bases, with 11 bases sitting between them. CDR3 loop: CSATTAGSTDTQYF. Written as DNA, the CDR3 is TGCAGTGCTACCACCGCCGGAAGCACAGATACGCAGTATTTT.

This clonotype came up many times. The V call is TRBV20-1, the J call TRBJ1-2, with D uncertain. The CDR3 sequence is 12 residues long. Germline lookup yields CDR1 DFQATT and CDR2 SNEGSKA (reference sequence). V gave up 8 bases and J gave up 7 bases, with 17 bases separating them. The CDR3 here is CSPGTQSGGYTF. The CDR3 region has the DNA TGCAGTCCCGGAACACAGTCCGGTGGCTACACCTTC.

A few counts support this clonotype. The J gene is TRBJ1-6, the V gene TRBV30; TRBD1 matches at 7 bases. CDR3 size: 15 residues. The V segment lost 4 bases and the J segment 7 bases; nucleotides outside the gene matches: 10. Germline assignment: CDR1 GTSNPN and CDR2 SVGIG (reference sequence). CDR3 region: CAWTNPGQMNSPLHF. CDR3 DNA sequence: TGTGCCTGGACCAACCCGGGACAGATGAATTCACCCCTCCACTTT.

This clonotype was observed at least ten times. The chain carries TRBV24-1 and TRBJ2-1, with D possibly matching TRBD2 (5 bases). CDR1 and CDR2 (germline): KGHDR, SFDVKD. The CDR3 sequence is 15 residues long. Trimming removed 2 bases from V and 3 bases from J, with 10 bases in between. Here the CDR3 reads CATSDSMRDYNEQFF. CDR3 coding DNA: TGTGCCACCAGTGATTCCATGAGGGACTACAATGAGCAGTTCTTC.

This clonotype is medium-sized within its sample. The chain links TRBV25-1 to TRBJ1-3, with D hard to call. Looked up from germline, CDR1 is MGHDK and CDR2 is SYGVNS. The CDR3 covers 13 residues. V was trimmed by 5 bases and J by 0 bases, leaving 5 bases between them. CDR3 nucleotide sequence: TGTGCCAGCAGTACAGCCTCTGGAAACACCATATATTTT. It translates to CASSTASGNTIYF. Full variable domain (remainder filled in from reference TRBV25-1 and TRBJ1-3): EADIYQTPRYLVIGTGKKITLECSQTMGHDKMYWYQQDPGMELHLIHYSYGVNSTEKGDLSSESTVSRIRTEHFPLTLESARPSHTSQYLCASSTASGNTIYFGEGSWLTVV.

This clonotype was counted ten times or more. The chain uses TRBV7-9 and TRBJ2-1, with D perhaps matching TRBD1 or TRBD2 (5 bases each). This CDR3 contains 11 residues. Germline CDR1 and CDR2: SEHNR and FQNEAQ (reference sequence). Trimming shortened V by 5 bases and J by 13 bases, and 12 bases separated the two germline ends. In DNA form, the CDR3 reads TGTGCCAGCAGCGACCGGGACCTCCAGTTCTTC. Translated, it gives CASSDRDLQFF. Combining the CDR3 with reference TRBV7-9 and TRBJ2-1 gives the whole variable domain DTGVSQNPRHKITKRGQNVTFRCDPISEHNRLYWYRQTLGQGPEFLTYFQNEAQLEKSRLLSDRFSAERPKGSFSTLEIQRTEQGDSAMYLCASSDRDLQFFGPGTRLTVL.

This clonotype was observed at least ten times. At one end, the junction sequence differs from germline, possibly due to a read error. J is TRBJ1-6 and V is TRBV6-5, with 8 bases identical to TRBD1. The V gene's germline CDR1 is MNHEY and CDR2 SVGAGI. The CDR3 covers 14 residues. CDR3 protein: CASTIQGGRTPLNF. The DNA for the CDR3 is TGTGCCAGCACCATACAGGGGGGACGGACACCCCTCAACTTT.

This clonotype showed up many times. The chain carries TRBV20-1 and TRBJ2-1; TRBD2 agrees at 9 bases. The CDR3 length is 14 residues. The V and J ends lost 4 bases and 7 bases, in that order; junction bases with no gene match: 8. The germline gives CDR1 DFQATT, CDR2 SNEGSKA (reference sequence). This CDR3 is CSAMREGRSNEQFF. CDR3 coding DNA: TGCAGTGCTATGCGGGAGGGCCGGTCTAATGAGCAGTTCTTC.

This clonotype was detected many times. The rearrangement joins TRBV20-1 to TRBJ1-1; D remains ambiguous. The CDR3 consists of 11 residues. Germline-derived CDR1 and CDR2 are DFQATT and SNEGSKA (reference sequence). The V and J ends lost 3 bases and 10 bases respectively, with 12 bases between them. The CDR3: CSASEGFRAFF. Written as DNA, the CDR3 is TGCAGTGCTAGTGAGGGCTTCCGAGCTTTCTTT.

This clonotype has only a few counts. CDR3 in DNA: TGTGCCAGCAGCGCCAAGGGACAGGGTTACAATGAGCAGTTCTTC. This translates into CASSAKGQGYNEQFF. The chain recombines TRBV7-9 with TRBJ2-1; 9 positions match TRBD1. The ends lost 5 bases at V and 4 bases at J; junction bases unmatched: 6. This CDR3 has 15 amino acids. CDR1 SEHNR and CDR2 FQNEAQ come from the germline V gene (reference sequence).

This clonotype has a count of ten or more. The V call is TRBV2, the J call TRBJ2-3; TRBD1 agrees at 8 bases. Germline trimming cut 6 bases from V and 0 bases from J; bases unmatched to any gene: 14. The CDR3 runs to 18 residues. CDR1 SNHLY and CDR2 FYNNEI come from the germline V gene. In DNA form, the CDR3 reads TGTGCCAGCAGACCCCTTATGGACAGGGTTGGAAGCACAGATACGCAGTATTTT. This sequence encodes CASRPLMDRVGSTDTQYF.

This clonotype was detected many times. The chain has TRBV12-3 or TRBV12-4 and TRBJ1-1, with D possibly TRBD1 on 6 matching bases. CDR3 length: 15 residues. The V gene lost 6 bases and the J gene lost 1 base, with 15 bases spanning the gap. The CDR3 reads CASRILQGGNTEAFF. The CDR3 region has the DNA TGTGCCAGCAGAATACTACAGGGAGGGAACACTGAAGCTTTCTTT.

This clonotype has ten or more counts. This chain connects TRBV12-3 or TRBV12-4 to TRBJ1-1; no clear D. V was clipped by 3 bases and J by 1 base, with 6 bases between them. The CDR3 is 13 residues long. The CDR3 spells CASSFVPNTEAFF. CDR3 DNA: TGTGCCAGCAGTTTTGTCCCGAACACTGAAGCTTTCTTT.

This clonotype turned up a few times. The V gene is TRBV7-2, the J gene TRBJ2-1; 8 bases align to TRBD2. Losses at the gene ends were 1 base for V and 4 bases for J; bases not matched to a gene: 9. CDR1 SGHTA and CDR2 FQGNSA come from the germline V gene. This CDR3 is 17 amino acids long. The CDR3: CASSLDRASGRYNEQFF. The CDR3 DNA sequence: TGTGCCAGCAGCTTAGACAGGGCTAGCGGGCGTTACAATGAGCAGTTCTTC.

This clonotype occurred a few times. This chain connects TRBV28 to TRBJ2-7; weak D call: TRBD1 (5 bases). The CDR3 spans 11 residues. From germline, CDR1 is MDHEN and CDR2 SYDVKM. The V end was cut by 5 bases, the J end by 9 bases, with 11 bases between. The CDR3 here is CASSPRGLQYF. The CDR3 DNA reads as TGTGCCAGCAGTCCTAGGGGATTGCAGTACTTC.